Presented here are 27 T cell receptor beta chains from one specimen sequenced in a study of T cell repertoires in cytomegalovirus infection. Each CDR3 protein gets one entry after TCRdb re-called the reads with MiXCR. Altogether some 450,000 distinct CDR3 sequences are present, about 33% being singletons, with the ten largest covering around 15%. Material: PBMCs. The receptors originated from a human donor in good health (CMV status not recorded). Some clones in this sample may be carry-over from other donors' samples.

The sample holds a few counts of this clonotype. This chain connects TRBV15 to TRBJ1-5; no firm D call. Germline values: CDR1 LNHNV, CDR2 YYDKDF (reference sequence). The V and J ends lost 8 bases and 9 bases respectively, with 11 bases between them. This CDR3 contains 11 residues. This CDR3 reads CATSQVGPQHF. The CDR3 region has the DNA TGTGCCACCTCCCAAGTGGGGCCCCAGCATTTT.

The sample holds a few counts of this clonotype. The V call is TRBV7-2, the J call TRBJ2-7; D ambiguous. Germline loops: CDR1 SGHTA, CDR2 FQGNSA. This CDR3 spans 14 amino acids. V was clipped by 1 base and J by 3 bases, with 10 bases between them. The CDR3 bases are TGTGCCAGCAGCTTAGGACGGGTGGACTACGAGCAGTACTTC. The encoded protein is CASSLGRVDYEQYF.

On this clonotype itself: Since a much larger clone is just one base distant, this may be a read error. The gene calls are TRBV7-8 and TRBJ1-1; D not resolved. CDR1 and CDR2 (germline): SGHVS, FQNEAQ. With 5 bases removed from V and 10 bases from J, the gap between germline ends came to 17 bases. This CDR3 is 13 amino acids long. CDR3 in amino acids: CASSLPSSLGAFF. The CDR3 region has the DNA TGTGCCAGCAGCCTTCCTTCGTCACTTGGAGCTTTCTTT.

J is TRBJ1-2 and V is TRBV5-5, with TRBD1 as a possible D gene (5 bases). The CDR3 is made up of 14 amino acids. Germline CDR1 SGHKS, CDR2 YYEKEE (reference sequence). Trimming stripped 0 bases from V and 8 bases from J, with 14 bases between. CDR3 DNA: TGTGCCAGCAGCTTGGATAGGGGAGTTCAGGGCTACACCTTC. This encodes CASSLDRGVQGYTF.

The chain couples TRBV4-3 to TRBJ1-3; no firm D call. CDR1 is LGHNA and CDR2 is YSLEER in the germline V gene. The CDR3 totals 17 residues. V was clipped by 4 bases and J by 0 bases, with 16 bases between them. This chain's CDR3 is CASSPKARGISGNTIYF. The CDR3 DNA sequence: TGCGCCAGCAGCCCCAAGGCCCGGGGAATCTCTGGAAACACCATATATTTT.

This clonotype was seen a handful of times. The V gene is TRBV5-6, the J gene TRBJ2-5; perhaps TRBD1 as D (6 bases). Germline CDR1 SGHDT, CDR2 YYEEEE. Trimming took 3 bases from V and 9 from J, leaving 24 bases between them. The CDR3 loop spans 16 amino acids. CDR3 in amino acids: CASSSIGGQMLLAQYF. The CDR3 DNA sequence: TGTGCCAGCAGCTCCATCGGCGGACAGATGTTATTGGCCCAGTACTTC. Variable domain in full (rest from reference TRBV5-6 and TRBJ2-5): DAGVTQSPTHLIKTRGQQVTLRCSPKSGHDTVSWYQQALGQGPQFIFQYYEEEERQRGNFPDRFSGHQFPNYSSELNVNALLLGDSALYLCASSSIGGQMLLAQYFGPGTRLLVL.

This clonotype was seen repeatedly, ten times or more. J is TRBJ2-1 and V is TRBV7-2, with 8 bases aligning to TRBD2. The germline V gene encodes CDR1 SGHTA and CDR2 FQGNSA. CDR3 length: 15 residues. The V gene end was trimmed by 1 base and the J gene end by 8 bases; junction bases not matched to a gene: 7. The CDR3 DNA reads as TGTGCCAGCAGCTTAGTTCTTAGCGGGGAGGATGAGCAGTTCTTC. It codes for CASSLVLSGEDEQFF.

This clonotype was detected only a few times. This chain links TRBV7-2 with TRBJ2-7; either TRBD1 or TRBD2 may supply D (5 bases each). CDR3 length equals 14 residues. Germline loops: CDR1 SGHTA, CDR2 FQGNSA. The germline V and J ends were trimmed by 5 bases and 6 bases, with 17 bases remaining between them. The CDR3 is CASSPTGRVGEQYF. In DNA form, the CDR3 reads TGTGCCAGCAGCCCCACGGGACGAGTTGGCGAGCAGTACTTC.

The gene calls are TRBV12-3 or TRBV12-4 and TRBJ2-6; D tentatively reads TRBD1 or TRBD2 (6 bases each). The CDR3 spans 17 residues. Deletions cut 1 base from V and 3 bases from J, with 13 bases between. The CDR3 sequence: CASSLELGGLGANVLTF. CDR3 nucleotide sequence: TGTGCCAGCAGTTTAGAGCTTGGGGGGCTTGGGGCCAACGTCCTGACTTTC.

The genes are TRBV5-8 and TRBJ2-4; a weak D match, TRBD1 (6 bases). Trimming pared 0 bases from V and 4 bases from J, leaving 8 bases between. CDR3 size: 14 residues. Germline-derived CDR1 and CDR2 are SGHTS and YDEGEE. The CDR3 DNA reads TGTGCCAGCAGCTTGGGGGACATTAAAAACATTCAGTACTTC. Amino acid sequence: CASSLGDIKNIQYF.

This rearrangement joins TRBV28 to TRBJ1-2; TRBD1 is a possible D gene (6 bases). The CDR3 contains 16 residues. The V gene's germline CDR1 is MDHEN and CDR2 SYDVKM. Between the trimmed V and J ends, which lost 4 bases and 8 bases, there was a span of 23 bases. The CDR3 spells CASSSPTGNGAIGYTF. The CDR3 region has the DNA TGTGCCAGCAGTTCCCCGACAGGAAACGGGGCTATCGGCTACACCTTC.

The chain uses TRBV30 and TRBJ2-7; D unresolved. This CDR3 region has 17 residues. CDR1 GTSNPN and CDR2 SVGIG come from the germline V gene (reference sequence). The V gene lost 0 bases and the J gene lost 7 bases, with 25 bases spanning the gap. The DNA of the CDR3 is TGTGCCTGGAGTGTACGCCCCCAACAGTTGTCGTACGCGGAGCAGTACTTC. It encodes CAWSVRPQQLSYAEQYF.

CDR3 in amino acids: CASSISQGMNTEAFF. In nucleotides, the CDR3 is TGTGCCAGCAGCATTAGTCAGGGGATGAACACTGAAGCTTTCTTT. The chain carries TRBV7-9 and TRBJ1-1; a possible D gene is TRBD1 (6 bases). The CDR3 extends over 15 amino acids. Germline V gene sequence: CDR1 SEHNR, CDR2 FQNEAQ (reference sequence). V lost 5 bases and J lost 0, with 13 bases in between.

Ten or more counts support this clonotype. This rearrangement joins TRBV2 to TRBJ2-3; TRBD1 matches at 10 bases. Germline assignment: CDR1 SNHLY and CDR2 FYNNEI. Trimming at V came to 5 bases and at J to 6 bases, leaving 5 bases not matched to a gene. The CDR3 loop spans 14 amino acids. Written as DNA, the CDR3 is TGTGCCAGCAGTACCGACAGGGGGCGGGATACGCAGTATTTT. Amino acids: CASSTDRGRDTQYF.

This clonotype was seen a few times. This rearrangement joins TRBV2 to TRBJ2-1, with unresolved D. V was cut by 2 bases and J by 8 bases, with 10 bases left in between. Germline values: CDR1 SNHLY, CDR2 FYNNEI. The CDR3 is made up of 13 amino acids. This CDR3 reads CASSEYRGDEQFF. CDR3 bases: TGTGCCAGCAGTGAATATAGAGGAGATGAGCAGTTCTTC. The full variable domain, in which reference TRBV2 and TRBJ2-1 provide the parts outside the CDR3, is EPEVTQTPSHQVTQMGQEVILRCVPISNHLYFYWYRQILGQKVEFLVSFYNNEISEKSEIFDDQFSVERPDGSNFTLKIRSTKLEDSAMYFCASSEYRGDEQFFGPGTRLTVL.

Notes on this clonotype: A read error may produce the germline difference seen at one junction end. V gene TRBV24-1 combines with J gene TRBJ1-1; TRBD1 matches at 7 bases. Germline-derived CDR1 and CDR2 are KGHDR and SFDVKD. The CDR3 covers 14 residues. The CDR3 loop is CATSDDRAEAEAIF. The CDR3 DNA reads TGTGCCACCAGCGACGACAGGGCTGAGGCTGAAGCTATCTTT.

This clonotype has just one count. Compared with germline, one end of the junction differs, possibly owing to a read error. This chain joins TRBV7-2 and TRBJ1-2, with D hard to call. Germline CDR1 and CDR2: SGHTA and FQGNSA. The CDR3 covers 16 residues. The DNA for the CDR3 is TGTGCCATCAGCTTAGCACCGGGAACTTCTAACTATGGCTACGCCTTC. Its protein product is CAISLAPGTSNYGYAF. Full variable domain (missing parts from reference TRBV7-2 and TRBJ1-2): GAGVSQSPSNKVTEKGKDVELRCDPISGHTALYWYRQSLGQGLEFLIYFQGNSAPDKSGLPSDRFSAERTGGSVSTLTIQRTQQEDSAVYLCAISLAPGTSNYGYAFGSGTRLTVV.

V is TRBV19 and J is TRBJ1-2; TRBD1 matches at 9 bases. This CDR3 is built from 13 residues. Losses at the gene ends were 7 bases for V and 9 bases for J; bases not matched to a gene: 9. The V gene's germline CDR1 is LNHDA and CDR2 SQIVND (reference sequence). In DNA form, the CDR3 reads TGTGCCAGTATTCCCCGGGACAGGGCTTGCTACACCTTC. Its translation is CASIPRDRACYTF.

The V gene is TRBV11-2, the J gene TRBJ2-2; perhaps TRBD2 as D (6 bases). V shed 3 bases and J shed 7 bases, with 15 bases lying between them. Germline CDR1 SGHAT, CDR2 FQNNGV. The CDR3 is 15 amino acids. In nucleotides, the CDR3 is TGTGCCAGCAGCTTTTACGGGACTCTGGTCGGGGAGCTGTTTTTT. This codes for CASSFYGTLVGELFF.

This clonotype was recorded at least ten times. The rearrangement links TRBV6-1 to TRBJ1-4; 12 bases align to TRBD1. Germline V lookup: CDR1 MNHNS, CDR2 SASEGT. J lost 11 bases, V lost 5 bases, and 3 bases had no gene match. This CDR3 has 13 residues. The CDR3 sequence is CASSWDRGQKLFF. CDR3 bases: TGTGCCAGCAGTTGGGACAGGGGGCAGAAACTGTTTTTT.

Comment on this clonotype: A single base separates this from a much larger clone, so it may be a read error. The gene calls are TRBV6-5 and TRBJ1-5, with D possibly TRBD1 on 6 matching bases. With 6 bases removed from V and 5 bases from J, the gap between germline ends came to 17 bases. The CDR3 runs 15 residues. Germline V gene sequence: CDR1 MNHEY, CDR2 SVGAGI. CDR3 sequence (DNA): TGTGCCAGCAGCCGGGACACGAGCCTTGATCAGCCCCAGCATTTT. This encodes CASSRDTSLDQPQHF.

This chain's CDR3 is CASSPGAGLNTEAFF. CDR3 sequence (DNA): TGCGCCAGCAGCCCCGGGGCAGGTCTGAACACTGAAGCTTTCTTT. V is TRBV4-1 and J is TRBJ1-1; tentative D call: TRBD1 (5 bases). Trimming stripped 4 bases from V and 0 bases from J, with 12 bases between. Germline CDR1 MGHRA, CDR2 YSYEKL. The CDR3 has 15 residues.

Ten or more counts support this clonotype. The chain carries TRBV7-2 and TRBJ2-5, with no clear D. Germline V gene data show CDR1 as SGHTA and CDR2 as FQGNSA. Trimming took off 6 bases at V and 5 bases at J, with 13 bases between the two ends. The CDR3 is 13 residues long. The CDR3 loop is CASSGAVWETQYF. CDR3 coding DNA: TGTGCCAGCAGTGGTGCTGTGTGGGAGACCCAGTACTTC.

The chain recombines TRBV9 with TRBJ2-3, with 8 positions matching TRBD1. The trim removed 0 bases at V and 3 bases at J, leaving 9 bases unmatched. The CDR3 length is 17 residues. Germline assignment: CDR1 SGDLS and CDR2 YYNGEE. The DNA of the CDR3 is TGTGCCAGCAGCGTAGGCGGACAGGGAAGTAATACAGATACGCAGTATTTT. Translated, it gives CASSVGGQGSNTDTQYF.

This clonotype was detected a few times. V and J are TRBV7-6 and TRBJ1-1; possibly TRBD1 for D (6 bases). Germline CDR1 reads SGHVS; CDR2 reads FNYEAQ. V shed 8 bases and J shed 1 base, with 17 bases lying between them. The CDR3 contains 15 residues. As DNA, the CDR3 is TGTGCCAGCTCCGGGGGGGGGCTCAGGAACACTGAAGCTTTCTTT. It codes for CASSGGGLRNTEAFF.

There are a few counts of this clonotype. The chain joins TRBV6-6 to TRBJ1-5; D not resolved. The CDR3 sequence is 16 residues long. Looked up from germline, CDR1 is MNHNY and CDR2 is SVGAGI (reference sequence). V lost 3 bases to trimming and J lost 1 base, with 13 bases between them. In nucleotides, the CDR3 is TGTGCCAGCAGTTATTCAGAAACTTACAGCAATCAGCCCCAGCATTTT. Protein: CASSYSETYSNQPQHF.

V gene TRBV20-1 combines with J gene TRBJ2-7; 7 nucleotides align to TRBD1. Trimming at V came to 1 base and at J to 0 bases, leaving 6 bases not matched to a gene. The CDR3 totals 15 residues. Germline values: CDR1 DFQATT, CDR2 SNEGSKA (reference sequence). The CDR3, as DNA: TGCAGTGCTAGAGGCTCAGGGGGTATCTCCTACGAGCAGTACTTC. Its protein is CSARGSGGISYEQYF.